The clone carrying this TCR beta chain was seen a few times. Its target is not known. The data stem from a study of OX40 agonist ivuxolimab in advanced cancers. Study as a whole: Males comprised about 78% of the group, whose mean age was about 62 years (range roughly 20 to 90). Earlier treatment with anti-PD-1, anti-PD-L1 or anti-CTLA-4 was permitted, and around 36% had received some.

V was clipped by 5 bases and J by 4 bases, with 5 bases between them. The CDR3 length is 12 residues. CDR1 and CDR2 (germline): MNHEY, SVGAGI. Here immunoSEQ multiplex PCR was the method, and the copy in TCRdb shows in-frame clones only, minus some. The sample has tens of thousands of clones, around 85% seen once; the top ten hold approximately 7%. Findings and caveats of the study: CD4+ T cells averaged fewer expanded clones than CD8+ T cells. Among expanded peripheral T cells, antigen specificity went undetermined.

The source is an adult with an advanced solid tumor such as melanoma, head and neck, liver or kidney cancer. The chain couples TRBV6-5 to TRBJ1-4; D not certain. Specimen: CD4+ or CD8+ T cells sorted from blood, collected in a trial of the OX40 agonist ivuxolimab. The chain's CDR3 is CASSAYNEKLFF. For the CDR3, the DNA is TGTGCCAGCAGTGCCTATAATGAAAAACTGTTTTTT.